The clone carrying this T cell receptor beta chain was recorded a few times. Its matching antigen is unknown. Chemo-refractory metastatic non-small-cell lung cancer patients were treated with focal radiation plus CTLA-4 blockade with ipilimumab. The sample comes from a study of radiotherapy plus CTLA-4 blockade in lung cancer. TCRdb keeps only in-frame clones here, not all; method: immunoSEQ multiplex PCR. Here the sample spans 55,000 to 65,000 clones, 60% to 80% being singletons. This CDR3 has 15 amino acids. Germline CDR1 and CDR2: SEHNR and FQNEAQ (reference sequence). V lost 5 bases and J lost 0, with 14 bases in between. Study observations and caveats: Among blood TCR repertoires after radiotherapy plus ipilimumab, tumor-derived clones expanded. In blood, early T cell clone dynamics reportedly predicted response best, together with interferon-beta.

This TCR was recovered from a human donor with non-small cell lung cancer who had a complete response to radiotherapy plus ipilimumab. The gene calls are TRBV7-9 and TRBJ2-7; D uncertain. The input for sequencing was peripheral blood, taken from a patient treated with radiotherapy plus ipilimumab. The DNA for the CDR3 is TGTGCCAGCAGCGATCCTGAGCGATACTCCTACGAGCAGTACTTC. It translates to CASSDPERYSYEQYF.